This T cell receptor (beta chain) comes out of a study of chemoradiotherapy in HPV16-positive cancers. At the level of the study: A couple of HPV16-positive patients' cells yielded candidate HPV-specific clones and common motifs.

In the case of this clone: Antigen unknown.

Study results and caveats: For HPV16-positive patients, expanding HPV-responsive T cells associated with longer recurrence-free survival. The functional HPV-specific definition rests on just a couple of HPV16-positive patients. During treatment, candidate HPV-specific clones and E7-related motifs expanded in tumor.

Clones were read by immunoSEQ multiplex PCR, and TCRdb kept only the in-frame ones, dropping some. The sample has more than 9,500 clones, 70% to 90% seen once. V gave up 6 bases and J gave up 4 bases; unmatched junction bases: 6. Germline CDR1 KGHSH, CDR2 LQKENI. The CDR3 contains 16 residues. V usage is TRBV18 and J usage is TRBJ2-3; 14 bases are shared with TRBD2. The clonotype was recovered from a human donor with HPV-associated anogenital cancer. Specimen: blood, collected from a patient who underwent chemoradiotherapy. The DNA for the CDR3 is TGTGCCAGCTCGGCCGGACTAGCGGGGGGATCAGATACGCAGTATTTT. Protein sequence: CASSAGLAGGSDTQYF. Supplemented by reference TRBV18 and TRBJ2-3, the full variable domain reads NAGVMQNPRHLVRRRGQEARLRCSPMKGHSHVYWYRQLPEEGLKFMVYLQKENIIDESGMPKERFSAEFPKEGPSILRIQQVVRGDSAAYFCASSAGLAGGSDTQYFGPGTRLTVL.